Each of the 15 T cell receptor beta chains below was sequenced from the same sample in a study of cytomegalovirus exposure and HLA in healthy donors. Researchers ran the PCR with 60 Vbeta and 13 Jbeta primers. TCRdb's table, derived via immunoSEQ multiplex PCR, lists solely in-frame clones and lacks some. In the table there are some 65,000 clones, around 70% of which are singletons. The sequenced material came from PBMCs. Receptors originate from a woman aged 30 to 39 in good health and CMV-seronegative.

The chain is built from TRBV30 and TRBJ2-6, with D possibly being TRBD2 (6 bases). There are 19 residues in the CDR3. Looked up from germline, CDR1 is GTSNPN and CDR2 is SVGIG (reference sequence). Trimming took off 0 bases at V and 1 base at J, with 19 bases between the two ends. The CDR3 DNA sequence: TGTGCCTGGAGTGTAGGCACATGGGGAGGTTTTTCTGGGGCCAACGTCCTGACTTTC. This codes for CAWSVGTWGGFSGANVLTF. The whole variable domain, filled in from reference TRBV30 and TRBJ2-6, reads SQTIHQWPATLVQPVGSPLSLECTVEGTSNPNLYWYRQAAGRGLQLLFYSVGIGQISSEVPQNLSASRPQDRQFILSSKKLLLSDSGFYLCAWSVGTWGGFSGANVLTFGAGSRLTVL.

V is TRBV10-1 and J is TRBJ2-7, with D perhaps TRBD1 (6 bases). The CDR3 runs to 12 residues. Germline V gene lookup returns CDR1 WNHNN and CDR2 SYGVQD (reference sequence). With 4 bases removed from V and 5 bases from J, the gap between germline ends came to 9 bases. CDR3 sequence (DNA): TGCGCCAGCAGTGTCCGGGACAACGAGCAGTACTTC. Its translation is CASSVRDNEQYF.

In its sample, this clone was seen once. The chain combines TRBV5-8 with TRBJ2-3, with D hard to call. Trimming removed 4 bases at V and 9 bases at J, with 15 bases between. In germline, CDR1 is SGHTS, CDR2 YDEGEE. CDR3 length equals 13 residues. CDR3 amino acids: CASSPRFGSTQYF. Written as DNA, the CDR3 is TGTGCCAGCAGCCCCAGATTCGGGTCCACGCAGTATTTT.

This clone is medium-sized. The J gene is TRBJ2-1, the V gene TRBV4-3, with 12 bases lining up with TRBD2. The V segment lost 4 bases and the J segment 4 bases; nucleotides outside the gene matches: 5. Germline loops: CDR1 LGHNA, CDR2 YSLEER. The CDR3 is made up of 16 amino acids. DNA for the CDR3: TGCGCCAGCAGCCCCCGACTAGCGGGGGAGTACAATGAGCAGTTCTTC. Translation: CASSPRLAGEYNEQFF.

There are a few counts of this clone. V and J are TRBV30 and TRBJ1-6; 8 bases agree with TRBD1. This CDR3 is 15 amino acids long. Trimming removed 1 base from V and 8 bases from J; junction bases left unmatched: 7. Germline V lookup: CDR1 GTSNPN, CDR2 SVGIG (reference sequence). The CDR3, as DNA: TGTGCCTGGAGTGGGGGACAGGCTAGTTATTCACCCCTCCACTTT. This sequence encodes CAWSGGQASYSPLHF. Supplemented by reference TRBV30 and TRBJ1-6, the full variable domain reads SQTIHQWPATLVQPVGSPLSLECTVEGTSNPNLYWYRQAAGRGLQLLFYSVGIGQISSEVPQNLSASRPQDRQFILSSKKLLLSDSGFYLCAWSGGQASYSPLHFGNGTRLTVT.

This rearrangement joins TRBV2 to TRBJ2-3; 8 bases are shared with TRBD1. The CDR3 extends over 15 amino acids. Germline values: CDR1 SNHLY, CDR2 FYNNEI. Trimming cost V 0 bases and J 5 bases; bases outside gene matches: 4. The CDR3 nucleotides read TGTGCCAGCAGTGAAGCCAGGGGGCCAAAAGATACGCAGTATTTT. Translating gives CASSEARGPKDTQYF.

V is TRBV29-1 and J is TRBJ1-1, with D possibly TRBD1 on 5 matching bases. Trimming removed 4 bases from V and 5 bases from J, with 14 bases in between. The CDR3 length is 13 residues. Germline-derived CDR1 and CDR2 are SQVTM and ANQGSEA. The CDR3 reads CSVAGTEGTEAFF. CDR3 bases: TGCAGCGTTGCCGGGACGGAGGGAACTGAAGCTTTCTTT.

As to this clone: A far larger clone is only one base removed, so a read error is likely. The CDR3 bases are TGTGTCAGCAGTGGCGGACAGGCCTACTCTGGGGCCAACGTCCTGACTTTC. Its translation is CVSSGGQAYSGANVLTF. The chain is built from TRBV2 and TRBJ2-6; 7 bases line up with TRBD1. There are 17 residues in the CDR3. CDR1 and CDR2 from the germline V gene are SNHLY and FYNNEI.

This clone was counted only a few times. DNA for the CDR3: TGTGCCAGCAGCTCGGACAGGAATAGCAATCAGCCCCAGCATTTT. Translating gives CASSSDRNSNQPQHF. This rearrangement joins TRBV7-2 to TRBJ1-5, with 7 bases lining up with TRBD1. Germline trimming cut 4 bases from V and 0 bases from J; bases unmatched to any gene: 3. This CDR3 is built from 15 residues. Germline loops: CDR1 SGHTA, CDR2 FQGNSA.

The table lists this clone with many counts. The same CDR3 arises from other DNA sequences in this sample as well. This sequence joins TRBV6-4 and TRBJ2-3; 7 positions match TRBD2. The germline V gene has CDR1 MRHNA and CDR2 SNTAGT. CDR3 size: 15 residues. V lost 0 bases to trimming and J lost 1 base; unmatched junction nucleotides: 1. As DNA, the CDR3 is TGTGCCAGCAGTGACTCGGGGGGGGGCACAGATACGCAGTATTTT. It is translated as CASSDSGGGTDTQYF.

This clone was recorded only once. This chain connects TRBV19 to TRBJ2-5; no clear D gene. Per germline, CDR1 LNHDA and CDR2 SQIVND (reference sequence). CDR3 size: 14 residues. V was cut by 3 bases and J by 5 bases, with 13 bases left in between. CDR3 sequence (DNA): TGTGCCAGTAGTATTACTGGGCTTGGTGAGACCCAGTACTTC. It specifies CASSITGLGETQYF. The whole variable domain, remainder taken from reference TRBV19 and TRBJ2-5, is DGGITQSPKYLFRKEGQNVTLSCEQNLNHDAMYWYRQDPGQGLRLIYYSQIVNDFQKGDIAEGYSVSREKKESFPLTVTSAQKNPTAFYLCASSITGLGETQYFGPGTRLLVL.

The rearrangement uses TRBV5-6 and TRBJ2-1; D remains unclear. Germline V lookup: CDR1 SGHDT, CDR2 YYEEEE. The germline V and J ends were trimmed by 0 bases and 6 bases, with 13 bases remaining between them. The CDR3 runs 15 residues. DNA of the CDR3: TGTGCCAGCAGCTTGGTAGCCTGGAGCAGCAATGAGCAGTTCTTC. This sequence encodes CASSLVAWSSNEQFF.

This clone was seen only a few times. The V call is TRBV18, the J call TRBJ1-1; 7 bases line up with TRBD1. The V gene end was trimmed by 4 bases and the J gene end by 7 bases; junction bases not matched to a gene: 15. The CDR3 contains 16 residues. Germline CDR1 is KGHSH and CDR2 is LQKENI. The CDR3 loop is CASSLLEWTGADEAFF. The CDR3 DNA sequence: TGTGCCAGCTCACTGTTAGAGTGGACAGGCGCGGATGAAGCTTTCTTT.

The genes are TRBV19 and TRBJ2-7, with D possibly matching TRBD2 (6 bases). Trimming removed 5 bases at V and 2 bases at J, with 13 bases between. Per germline, CDR1 LNHDA and CDR2 SQIVND (reference sequence). This CDR3 has 14 residues. CDR3 bases: TGTGCCAGTAGTCTCGGGACTCAGGCCTACGAGCAGTACTTC. It specifies CASSLGTQAYEQYF.

V gene TRBV5-1 combines with J gene TRBJ2-5; 11 bases match TRBD1. Losses at the gene ends were 4 bases for V and 2 bases for J; bases not matched to a gene: 4. The germline gives CDR1 SGHRS, CDR2 YFSETQ. The CDR3 has 15 residues. CDR3: CASSGTGGIQETQYF. Here the CDR3 DNA reads TGCGCCAGCAGCGGGACAGGGGGAATACAAGAGACCCAGTACTTC.